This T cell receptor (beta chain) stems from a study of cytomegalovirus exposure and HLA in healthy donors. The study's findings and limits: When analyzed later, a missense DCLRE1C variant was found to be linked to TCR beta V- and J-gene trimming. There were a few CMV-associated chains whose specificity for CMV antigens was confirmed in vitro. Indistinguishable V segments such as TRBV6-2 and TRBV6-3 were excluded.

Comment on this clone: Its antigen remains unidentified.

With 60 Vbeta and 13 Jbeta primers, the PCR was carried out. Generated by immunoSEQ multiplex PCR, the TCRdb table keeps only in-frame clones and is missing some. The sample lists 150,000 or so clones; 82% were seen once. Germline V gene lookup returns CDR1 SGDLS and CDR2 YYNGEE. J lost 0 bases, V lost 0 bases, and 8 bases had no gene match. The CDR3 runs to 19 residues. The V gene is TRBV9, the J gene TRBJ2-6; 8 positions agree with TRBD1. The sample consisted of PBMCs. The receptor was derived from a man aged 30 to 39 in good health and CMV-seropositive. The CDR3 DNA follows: TGTGCCAGCAGCGTAGGTCCGGGACAGGAGCTCTCTGGGGCCAACGTCCTGACTTTC. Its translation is CASSVGPGQELSGANVLTF.